This note documents a single TCR beta chain sequence. This may stem from a read error, because a much larger clone lies one nucleotide away. Other DNA sequences in the same sample also yield this CDR3. The CDR3 covers 12 residues. Trimming left V 6 bases short and J 5 bases short, with 10 bases between. The V gene's germline CDR1 is MNHEY and CDR2 SVGAGI. Per the study methods: Reference gene primer amplification yielded estimated nucleated cell counts. Profiling relied on immunoSEQ multiplex PCR, and the TCRdb table lists in-frame clones only, not all of them. That table gives V, J and clone size, and the DNA gave D and trimming. The sample has about 190,000 clones; under 80% are singletons. This specimen belongs to a study of blood T cell repertoires in COVID-19. In the study overall: From the United States, Italy and Spain came samples of acute and convalescent COVID-19. Sources were T cells, B-cell-depleted T cells, or PBMCs; the material itself was cDNA or gDNA.

The chain joins TRBV6-5 to TRBJ1-1, with D possibly being TRBD1 (6 bases). Sequencing used peripheral blood. The sequence derives from a woman aged 50 to 65 with acute or convalescent COVID-19. CDR3 DNA sequence: TGTGCCAGCAGCCGAGGGGGTACTGAAGCTTTCTTT. This codes for CASSRGGTEAFF.